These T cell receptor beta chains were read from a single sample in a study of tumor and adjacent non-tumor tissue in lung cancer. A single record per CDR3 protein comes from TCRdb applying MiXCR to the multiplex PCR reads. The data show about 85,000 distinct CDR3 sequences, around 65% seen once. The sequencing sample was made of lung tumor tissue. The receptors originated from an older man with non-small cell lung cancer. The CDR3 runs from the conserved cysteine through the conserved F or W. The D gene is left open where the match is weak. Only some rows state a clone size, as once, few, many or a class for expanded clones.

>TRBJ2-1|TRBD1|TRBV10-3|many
TGTGCCATCAGAGGGGGACAGGGGTTAGGGAATGAGCAGTTCTTC
CAIRGGQGLGNEQFF
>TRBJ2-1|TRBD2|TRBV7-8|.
TGTGTCAGCAGCTTAGCGAGGTTACAGCGGGAGGAGGACAACGAGCAGTTCTTC
CVSSLARLQREEDNEQFF
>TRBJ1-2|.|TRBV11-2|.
TGTGCCGGCAGCGCAGGCACCTACTATGGCTACACCTTC
CAGSAGTYYGYTF
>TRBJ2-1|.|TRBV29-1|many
TGCAGCGCCTGGACCTATAACTCCTACAATGAGCAGTTCTTC
CSAWTYNSYNEQFF
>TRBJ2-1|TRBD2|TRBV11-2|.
TGTGCTAGCAGCTATAGCGGGGGGACAGGTGAGCAATTCTTC
CASSYSGGTGEQFF
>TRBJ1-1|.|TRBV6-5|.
TGTGGCAGCAGTTACCCCCCCACAGGGATCAGGGACACTGAAGCCTTCTTT
CGSSYPPTGIRDTEAFF
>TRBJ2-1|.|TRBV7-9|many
TGTGCCAGCAGCGCCCATTTCAATGAGCAGTTCTTC
CASSAHFNEQFF
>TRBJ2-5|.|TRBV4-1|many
TGCGCCAGCAGCCAAGACCGGGACACCCCCGCGGCCCAGTACTTC
CASSQDRDTPAAQYF
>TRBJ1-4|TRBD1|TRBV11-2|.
TGTGCCATCAGCTTAGGACAGGAGGGTAAACTGTTTTTT
CAISLGQEGKLFF
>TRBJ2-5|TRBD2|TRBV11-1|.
TGTGCCATCAGTTCTGCTAGCGGGGGCGCGGAGACCCAGTACTTC
CAISSASGGAETQYF
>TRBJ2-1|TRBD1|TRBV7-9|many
TGTGCCAGCAGCATACAGGGGCCCAATGAGCAGTTCTTC
CASSIQGPNEQFF
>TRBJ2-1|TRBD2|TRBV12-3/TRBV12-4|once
TGTGCCAGCTGTTTACGAACTAGCGGAGCTCAGTTCTTC
CASCLRTSGAQFF
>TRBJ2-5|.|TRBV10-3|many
TGTGCCATCAGTTGGAATGGGGAGACCCAGTACTTC
CAISWNGETQYF
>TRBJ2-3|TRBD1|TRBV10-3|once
TGTGTCATCAGACCGGACAGGACAGATAGGCAGTATTTT
CVIRPDRTDRQYF
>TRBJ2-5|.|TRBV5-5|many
TGTGCCAGCAGCTTGCAACCAGGGCGAAAGGAGACCCAGTACTTC
CASSLQPGRKETQYF
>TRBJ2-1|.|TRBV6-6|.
TGTGCCAACATCCTTCAGGGACAACGACTTAATGAGCAGTTCTTC
CANILQGQRLNEQFF
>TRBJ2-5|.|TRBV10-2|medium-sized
TGCGCCAGCTCGGCCTTCACACCTCAAGAGACCCAGTACTTC
CASSAFTPQETQYF
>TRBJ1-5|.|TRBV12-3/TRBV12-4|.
TGTGCCAACAGCGACCGGAGGAGTAATCAGCCCCTGCATTTT
CANSDRRSNQPLHF
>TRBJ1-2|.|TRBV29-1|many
TGCAGCGTTGTTTCGGGGCGGGACTATGGCTACACCTTC
CSVVSGRDYGYTF
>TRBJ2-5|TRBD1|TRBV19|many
TGTGCCAGTACCCCTGGGACAGACTACCAAGAGACCCAGTACTTC
CASTPGTDYQETQYF
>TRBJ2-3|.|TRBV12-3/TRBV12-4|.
TGTGCCAGCAGTTCGAGTACCTCGGAGCAGCCCCAGTATTTT
CASSSSTSEQPQYF
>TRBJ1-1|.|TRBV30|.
TGTACCTGGATGGGGAGCACTGAAGCTTTCTTT
CTWMGSTEAFF